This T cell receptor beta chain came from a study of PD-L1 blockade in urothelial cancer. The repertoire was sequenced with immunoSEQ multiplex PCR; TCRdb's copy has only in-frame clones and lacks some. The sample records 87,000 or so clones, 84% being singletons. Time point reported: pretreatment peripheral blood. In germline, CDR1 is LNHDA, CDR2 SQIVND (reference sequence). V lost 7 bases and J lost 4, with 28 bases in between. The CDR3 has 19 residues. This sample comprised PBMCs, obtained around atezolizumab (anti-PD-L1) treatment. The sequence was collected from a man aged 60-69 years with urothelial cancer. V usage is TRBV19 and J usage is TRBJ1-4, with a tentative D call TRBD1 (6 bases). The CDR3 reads CASTDDLGSTGFDNEKLFF. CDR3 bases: TGTGCCAGTACCGATGATCTAGGAAGCACAGGGTTCGATAATGAAAAACTGTTTTTT.